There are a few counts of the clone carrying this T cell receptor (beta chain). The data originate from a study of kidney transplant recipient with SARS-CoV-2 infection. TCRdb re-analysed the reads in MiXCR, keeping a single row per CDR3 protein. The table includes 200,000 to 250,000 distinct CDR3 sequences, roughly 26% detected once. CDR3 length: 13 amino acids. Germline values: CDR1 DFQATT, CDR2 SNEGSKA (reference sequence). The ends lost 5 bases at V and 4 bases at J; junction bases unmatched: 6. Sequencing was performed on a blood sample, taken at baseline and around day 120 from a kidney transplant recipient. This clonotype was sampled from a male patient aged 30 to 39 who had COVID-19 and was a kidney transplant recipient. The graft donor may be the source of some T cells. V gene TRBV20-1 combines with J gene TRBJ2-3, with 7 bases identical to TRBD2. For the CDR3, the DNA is TGCAGTGCTCCCGTCGCGGGGGCAGATACGCAGTATTTT. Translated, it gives CSAPVAGADTQYF.